These 25 T cell receptor beta chains were sequenced from one sample in a study of OX40 agonist ivuxolimab in advanced cancers. The method was immunoSEQ multiplex PCR; TCRdb's version includes in-frame clones alone and lacks a portion of them. The table records 15,000 to 20,000 clones, over 70% of them present only once. The specimen comprised CD4+ or CD8+ T cells sorted from blood, sampled in a trial of the OX40 agonist ivuxolimab. The receptors were sampled from an adult with an advanced solid tumor such as melanoma, head and neck, liver or kidney cancer.

The table lists this clone with a few counts. The chain joins TRBV11-1 to TRBJ2-1; 9 nucleotides agree with TRBD2. This CDR3 comprises 17 residues. Germline lookup yields CDR1 SGHAT and CDR2 FQDESV (reference sequence). V trimming: 5 bases; J trimming: 3 bases; junction bases outside the gene matches: 11. The DNA of the CDR3 is TGTGCCAGCAGCCGAGCCAGCGGGGGGAAACTCTACAATGAGCAGTTCTTC. As protein: CASSRASGGKLYNEQFF.

V gene TRBV6-1 combines with J gene TRBJ1-5; D possibly corresponds to TRBD1 (5 bases). Germline loops: CDR1 MNHNS, CDR2 SASEGT. V was trimmed by 3 bases and J by 4 bases, leaving 13 bases between them. The CDR3 is 15 residues long. The CDR3 is CASSETPGGNQPQHF. The CDR3 DNA is TGTGCCAGCAGTGAGACCCCTGGGGGTAATCAGCCCCAGCATTTT.

The gene calls are TRBV18 and TRBJ2-5; perhaps TRBD2 as D (5 bases). Germline-derived CDR1 and CDR2 are KGHSH and LQKENI. The V and J ends lost 5 bases and 5 bases respectively, with 15 bases between them. This CDR3 comprises 14 residues. CDR3 region: CASSRTPSGETQYF. In nucleotides, the CDR3 is TGTGCCAGCTCAAGGACTCCCTCTGGGGAGACCCAGTACTTC.

This chain connects TRBV6-4 to TRBJ2-6; D gene uncertain. The germline gives CDR1 MRHNA, CDR2 SNTAGT. This CDR3 contains 15 residues. V was shortened by 0 bases and J by 0 bases, with 3 bases between the two germline ends. The CDR3 is CASSDSGSGANVLTF. The CDR3 bases are TGTGCCAGCAGTGACTCGGGCTCTGGGGCCAACGTCCTGACTTTC.

The V and J genes are TRBV11-3 and TRBJ2-3; tentative D call: TRBD1 (5 bases). Between the trimmed V and J ends, which lost 1 base and 4 bases, there was a span of 9 bases. The CDR3 is made up of 14 amino acids. Germline CDR1 reads SGHNT; CDR2 reads YENEEA. The CDR3 here is CASSLGQYPDTQYF. DNA for the CDR3: TGTGCCAGCAGCTTAGGACAGTACCCAGATACGCAGTATTTT.

This chain connects TRBV19 to TRBJ1-5; D not resolved. This CDR3 contains 16 residues. Germline loops: CDR1 LNHDA, CDR2 SQIVND (reference sequence). The V and J ends lost 3 bases and 4 bases respectively, with 16 bases between them. Here the CDR3 reads CASSIALRAINQPQHF. CDR3 coding DNA: TGTGCCAGTAGTATCGCACTTAGAGCGATTAATCAGCCCCAGCATTTT.

The chain employs TRBV11-1 and TRBJ2-4; possible D gene TRBD2, 6 bases. The CDR3 has 14 amino acids. CDR1 and CDR2 from the germline V gene are SGHAT and FQDESV (reference sequence). V shed 3 bases and J shed 2 bases, with 8 bases lying between them. CDR3 DNA: TGTGCCAGCAGCTTCGCGGGAACCAAAAACATTCAGTACTTC. Its translation: CASSFAGTKNIQYF.

The chain employs TRBV27 and TRBJ1-2, with D hard to call. The CDR3 consists of 13 residues. The germline V gene encodes CDR1 MNHEY and CDR2 SMNVEV (reference sequence). The V end lost 6 bases, the J end lost 2 bases, and 10 bases lay between the germline ends. The CDR3 protein is CASRKEDNYGYTF. The CDR3 DNA follows: TGTGCCAGCAGAAAGGAGGACAACTATGGCTACACCTTC.

The rearrangement links TRBV9 to TRBJ2-3; 9 nucleotides match TRBD1. Trimming cost V 0 bases and J 4 bases; bases outside gene matches: 9. The CDR3 runs 17 residues. CDR1 and CDR2 from the germline V gene are SGDLS and YYNGEE. Written as DNA, the CDR3 is TGTGCCAGCAGCGTAGAAGGAGACAGGGGGATCGCAGATACGCAGTATTTT. Translation gives CASSVEGDRGIADTQYF.

This chain links TRBV27 with TRBJ2-2; D is tentatively TRBD1 or TRBD2 (5 bases each). This CDR3 spans 14 amino acids. Trimming took off 4 bases at V and 3 bases at J, with 9 bases between the two ends. In germline, CDR1 is MNHEY, CDR2 SMNVEV (reference sequence). CDR3 region: CASSWGRDTGELFF. Here the CDR3 DNA reads TGTGCCAGCAGTTGGGGACGGGACACCGGGGAGCTGTTTTTT.

The DNA of the CDR3 is TGTGCCAGCAGCGGCGGGACTTCTGCCCCCGAGCAGTACTTC. Translation gives CASSGGTSAPEQYF. This chain uses TRBV28 with TRBJ2-7; maybe TRBD2 (6 bases). V lost 6 bases and J 6 bases, leaving 18 bases between the germline ends. The germline gives CDR1 MDHEN, CDR2 SYDVKM. This CDR3 comprises 14 residues.

The rearrangement joins TRBV21-1 to TRBJ2-7. TRBV21-1 is an annotated pseudogene. This CDR3 contains 14 residues. The CDR3: CASSNWTRWNEQYF. The CDR3, as DNA: TGTGCCAGCAGCAATTGGACCCGTTGGAACGAGCAGTACTTC.

This sequence joins TRBV7-8 and TRBJ2-3; D is perhaps TRBD2 (6 bases). This CDR3 is built from 12 residues. CDR1 and CDR2 (germline): SGHVS, FQNEAQ. Trimming stripped 10 bases from V and 4 bases from J, with 12 bases between. In DNA, the CDR3 is TGTGCCATACTGGGCGGGGCAGATACGCAGTATTTT. Amino acid sequence: CAILGGADTQYF.

This chain uses TRBV5-1 with TRBJ2-7, with 9 bases fitting TRBD1. Trimming took 3 bases from V and 2 from J; bases not matched to a gene: 3. The CDR3 is made up of 14 amino acids. Germline assignment: CDR1 SGHRS and CDR2 YFSETQ. The CDR3 DNA reads TGCGCCAGCAGCTCGACAGGGGGAACCTACGAGCAGTACTTC. Translation: CASSSTGGTYEQYF.

V and J are TRBV9 and TRBJ1-3, with D maybe TRBD1 (5 bases). Germline V gene sequence: CDR1 SGDLS, CDR2 YYNGEE. The CDR3 is made up of 17 amino acids. Trimming cost V 3 bases and J 0 bases, with 16 bases left between them. CDR3 region: CASSAFDSPNSGNTIYF. In DNA form, the CDR3 reads TGTGCCAGCAGCGCCTTTGACAGCCCTAACTCTGGAAACACCATATATTTT.

This chain links TRBV19 with TRBJ1-5; a weak D match, TRBD1 (6 bases). Germline V gene sequence: CDR1 LNHDA, CDR2 SQIVND (reference sequence). The CDR3 consists of 15 residues. Trimming took 5 bases from V and 3 from J, leaving 14 bases between them. Here the CDR3 DNA reads TGTGCCAGTAGTCGGCCAGGGGTTACCAATCAGCCCCAGCATTTT. Translation: CASSRPGVTNQPQHF.

The rearrangement uses TRBV28 and TRBJ2-1; D is possibly TRBD2 (6 bases). Germline V CDR1 and CDR2: MDHEN, SYDVKM. The CDR3 extends over 13 amino acids. Deletions cut 3 bases from V and 6 bases from J, with 9 bases between. The CDR3 reads CASSFQGGNEQFF. CDR3 in DNA: TGTGCCAGCAGTTTCCAGGGAGGCAATGAGCAGTTCTTC.

The chain uses TRBV2 and TRBJ2-3; 12 nucleotides align to TRBD2. V dropped 9 bases and J dropped 2; count of bases not matched to a gene: 3. This CDR3 has 14 residues. Germline CDR1 reads SNHLY; CDR2 reads FYNNEI. The CDR3 reads CARGLAGLTDTQYF. In nucleotides, the CDR3 is TGTGCCAGAGGACTAGCGGGGCTCACAGATACGCAGTATTTT.

This chain joins TRBV28 and TRBJ2-3; 10 bases align to TRBD2. Germline V lookup: CDR1 MDHEN, CDR2 SYDVKM. The CDR3 is 14 residues long. V lost 6 bases, J lost 3 bases, and 3 bases stayed unmatched. The CDR3 nucleotides are TGTGCCAGCAGGTATAGCGGGAGGACAGATACGCAGTATTTT. Protein: CASRYSGRTDTQYF.

The chain uses TRBV5-6 and TRBJ2-1; D not resolved. V lost 4 bases to trimming and J lost 2 bases, with 4 bases between them. CDR1 and CDR2 (germline): SGHDT, YYEEEE. CDR3 size: 12 residues. The CDR3 loop is CASSLPYNEQFF. In nucleotides, the CDR3 is TGTGCCAGCAGCCTACCCTACAATGAGCAGTTCTTC.

This rearrangement joins TRBV4-1 to TRBJ2-1; D is unresolved. Germline-derived CDR1 and CDR2 are MGHRA and YSYEKL. Trimming stripped 0 bases from V and 8 bases from J, with 8 bases between. CDR3 length: 13 residues. DNA of the CDR3: TGCGCCAGCAGCCAAGATTACATGTATGAGCAGTTCTTC. This sequence encodes CASSQDYMYEQFF.

The chain is built from TRBV27 and TRBJ2-1; D ambiguous. The V end lost 5 bases, the J end lost 4 bases, and 9 bases lay between the germline ends. Germline values: CDR1 MNHEY, CDR2 SMNVEV (reference sequence). The CDR3 spans 13 residues. The CDR3 loop is CASSPPNYNEQFF. Here the CDR3 DNA reads TGTGCCAGCAGTCCCCCCAATTACAATGAGCAGTTCTTC.

The chain combines TRBV20-1 with TRBJ2-5; D is ambiguous. Near its end, the DNA agrees better with TRBJ2-7, so the J call may be wrong. CDR3 length: 10 residues. Germline lookup yields CDR1 DFQATT and CDR2 SNEGSKA (reference sequence). Here the CDR3 reads CSAEAGEQYF. The CDR3 DNA reads TGCAGTGCGGAAGCAGGCGAGCAGTACTTC.

This chain links TRBV5-1 with TRBJ2-7; TRBD1 or TRBD2 may be the D gene (5 bases each). This CDR3 spans 14 amino acids. V was trimmed by 0 bases and J by 3 bases, leaving 10 bases between them. Germline values: CDR1 SGHRS, CDR2 YFSETQ. The CDR3 coding sequence is TGCGCCAGCAGCTTGGGGGGACGGAACTACGAGCAGTACTTC. This encodes CASSLGGRNYEQYF.

The rearrangement links TRBV5-6 to TRBJ2-1; D unclear. Germline V gives CDR1 SGHDT, CDR2 YYEEEE. The CDR3 length is 13 residues. V lost 0 bases and J lost 10, with 11 bases in between. CDR3 in DNA: TGTGCCAGCAGCTTGGAGGACCCAGCGGAGCAGTTCTTC. Protein sequence: CASSLEDPAEQFF.